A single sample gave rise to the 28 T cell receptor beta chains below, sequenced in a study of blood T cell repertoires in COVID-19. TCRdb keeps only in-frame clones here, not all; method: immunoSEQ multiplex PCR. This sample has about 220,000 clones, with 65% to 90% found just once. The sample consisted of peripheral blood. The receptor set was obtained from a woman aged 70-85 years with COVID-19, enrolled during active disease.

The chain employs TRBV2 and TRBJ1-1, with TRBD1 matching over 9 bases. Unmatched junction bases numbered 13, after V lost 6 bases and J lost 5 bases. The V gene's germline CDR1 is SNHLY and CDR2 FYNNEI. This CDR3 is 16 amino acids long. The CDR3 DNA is TGTGCCAGCAGGGCTGACAGGGGGATTGGAGAGACTGAAGCTTTCTTT. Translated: CASRADRGIGETEAFF.

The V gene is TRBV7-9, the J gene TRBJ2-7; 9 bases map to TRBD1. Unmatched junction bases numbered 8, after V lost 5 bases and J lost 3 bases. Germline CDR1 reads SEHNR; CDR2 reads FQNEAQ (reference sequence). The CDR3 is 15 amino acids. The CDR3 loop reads CASSPRGTGIYEQYF. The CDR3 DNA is TGTGCCAGCAGCCCGCGGGGGACAGGGATCTACGAGCAGTACTTC.

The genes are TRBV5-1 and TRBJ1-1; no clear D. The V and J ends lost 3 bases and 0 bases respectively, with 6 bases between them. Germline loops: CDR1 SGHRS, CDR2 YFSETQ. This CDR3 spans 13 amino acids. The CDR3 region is CASSSTMNTEAFF. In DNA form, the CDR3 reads TGCGCCAGCAGCTCTACTATGAACACTGAAGCTTTCTTT.

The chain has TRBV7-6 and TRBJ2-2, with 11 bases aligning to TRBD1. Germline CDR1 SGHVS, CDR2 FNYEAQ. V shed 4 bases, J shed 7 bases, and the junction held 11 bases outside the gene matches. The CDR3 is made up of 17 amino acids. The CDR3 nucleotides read TGTGCCAGCAGCTCCCGAGGGGGACAGGGGGTTCACGGGGAGCTGTTTTTT. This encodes CASSSRGGQGVHGELFF.

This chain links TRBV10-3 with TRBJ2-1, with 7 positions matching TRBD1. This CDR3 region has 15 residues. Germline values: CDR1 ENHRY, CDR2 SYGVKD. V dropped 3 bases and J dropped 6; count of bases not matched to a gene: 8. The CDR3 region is CAISDFTRQGNEQFF. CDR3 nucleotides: TGTGCCATCAGTGATTTTACTAGACAGGGCAATGAGCAGTTCTTC.

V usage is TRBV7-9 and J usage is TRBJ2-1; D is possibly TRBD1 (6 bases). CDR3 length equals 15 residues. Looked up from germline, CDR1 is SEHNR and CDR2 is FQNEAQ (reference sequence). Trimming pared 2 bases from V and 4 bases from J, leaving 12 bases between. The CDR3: CASSLYPDRYNEQFF. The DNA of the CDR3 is TGTGCCAGCAGCTTATACCCCGACAGGTACAATGAGCAGTTCTTC.

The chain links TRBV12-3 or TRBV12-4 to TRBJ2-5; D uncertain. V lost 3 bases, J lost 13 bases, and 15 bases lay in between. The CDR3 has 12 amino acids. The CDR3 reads CASSLAATLRYF. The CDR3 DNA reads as TGTGCCAGCAGTTTGGCCGCAACCCTCAGGTACTTC.

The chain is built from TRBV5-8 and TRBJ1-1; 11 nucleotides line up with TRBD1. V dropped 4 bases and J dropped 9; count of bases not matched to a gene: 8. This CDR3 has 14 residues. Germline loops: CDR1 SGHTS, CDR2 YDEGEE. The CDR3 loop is CASSTRDRGNQAFF. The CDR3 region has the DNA TGTGCCAGCAGCACCCGGGACAGGGGGAATCAAGCTTTCTTT. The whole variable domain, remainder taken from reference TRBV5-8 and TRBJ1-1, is EAGVTQSPTHLIKTRGQQATLRCSPISGHTSVYWYQQALGLGLQFLLWYDEGEERNRGNFPPRFSGRQFPNYSSELNVNALELEDSALYLCASSTRDRGNQAFFGQGTRLTVV.

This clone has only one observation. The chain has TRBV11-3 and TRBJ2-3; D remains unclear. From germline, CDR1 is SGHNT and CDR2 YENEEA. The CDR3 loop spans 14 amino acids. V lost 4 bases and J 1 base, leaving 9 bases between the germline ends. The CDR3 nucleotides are TGTGCCAGCAGCTCGCTACTTGGCACAGATACGCAGTATTTT. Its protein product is CASSSLLGTDTQYF.

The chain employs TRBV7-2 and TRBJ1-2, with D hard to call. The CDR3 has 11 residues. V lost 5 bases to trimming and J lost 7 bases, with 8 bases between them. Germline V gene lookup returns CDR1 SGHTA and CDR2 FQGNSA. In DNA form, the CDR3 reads TGTGCCAGCAGCCAGGAAGGTGGCTACACCTTC. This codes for CASSQEGGYTF.

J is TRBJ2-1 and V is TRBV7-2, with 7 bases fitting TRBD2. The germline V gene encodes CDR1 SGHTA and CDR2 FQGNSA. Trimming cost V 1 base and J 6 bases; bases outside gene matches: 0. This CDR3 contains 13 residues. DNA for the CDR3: TGTGCCAGCAGCTTAGGGACTAGCAATGAGCAGTTCTTC. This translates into CASSLGTSNEQFF. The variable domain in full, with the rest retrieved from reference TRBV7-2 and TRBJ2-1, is GAGVSQSPSNKVTEKGKDVELRCDPISGHTALYWYRQSLGQGLEFLIYFQGNSAPDKSGLPSDRFSAERTGGSVSTLTIQRTQQEDSAVYLCASSLGTSNEQFFGPGTRLTVL.

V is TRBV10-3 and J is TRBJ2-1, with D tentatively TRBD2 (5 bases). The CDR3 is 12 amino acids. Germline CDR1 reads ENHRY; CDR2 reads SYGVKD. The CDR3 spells CATGIGNNEQFF. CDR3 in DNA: TGTGCTACCGGGATAGGTAACAATGAGCAGTTCTTC.

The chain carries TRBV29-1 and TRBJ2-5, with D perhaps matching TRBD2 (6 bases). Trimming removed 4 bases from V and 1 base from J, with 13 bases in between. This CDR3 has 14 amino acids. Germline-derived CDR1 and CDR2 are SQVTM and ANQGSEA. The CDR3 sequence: CSVGAGIAQETQYF. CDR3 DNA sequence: TGCAGCGTTGGGGCGGGGATTGCCCAAGAGACCCAGTACTTC. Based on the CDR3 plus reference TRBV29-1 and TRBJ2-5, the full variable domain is SAVISQKPSRDICQRGTSLTIQCQVDSQVTMMFWYRQQPGQSLTLIATANQGSEATYESGFVIDKFPISRPNLTFSTLTVSNMSPEDSSIYLCSVGAGIAQETQYFGPGTRLLVL.

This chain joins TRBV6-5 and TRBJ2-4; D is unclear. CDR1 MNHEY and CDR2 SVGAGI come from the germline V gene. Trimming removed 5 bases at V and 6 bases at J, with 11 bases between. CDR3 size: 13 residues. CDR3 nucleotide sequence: TGTGCCAGCAGTAGGCCCGGCGGAAACATTCAGTACTTC. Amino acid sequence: CASSRPGGNIQYF.

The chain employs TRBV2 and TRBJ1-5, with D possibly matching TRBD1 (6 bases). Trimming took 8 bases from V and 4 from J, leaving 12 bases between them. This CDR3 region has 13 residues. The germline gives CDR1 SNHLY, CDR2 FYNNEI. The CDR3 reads CASAGAQNQPQHF. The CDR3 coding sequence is TGTGCCAGCGCGGGGGCGCAGAATCAGCCCCAGCATTTT.

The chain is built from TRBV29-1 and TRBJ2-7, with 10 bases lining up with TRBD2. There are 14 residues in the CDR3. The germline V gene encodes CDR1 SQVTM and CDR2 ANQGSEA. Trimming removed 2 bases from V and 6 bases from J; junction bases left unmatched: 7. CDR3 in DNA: TGCAGCGTTGAACCAAGCGGGGGGGACGGCGAGCAGTACTTC. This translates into CSVEPSGGDGEQYF.

The CDR3 DNA is TGTGCCAGCAGCCCCCTGAATCAGCCCCAGCATTTT. It specifies CASSPLNQPQHF. The chain uses TRBV7-8 and TRBJ1-5; D uncertain. The CDR3 runs 12 residues. Germline-derived CDR1 and CDR2 are SGHVS and FQNEAQ. V was pared by 5 bases and J by 4 bases, with 6 bases between.

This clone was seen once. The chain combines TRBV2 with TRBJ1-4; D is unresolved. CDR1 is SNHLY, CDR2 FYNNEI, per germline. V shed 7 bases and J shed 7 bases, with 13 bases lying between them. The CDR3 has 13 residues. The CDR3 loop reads CASNTAVTEKLFF. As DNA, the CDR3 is TGTGCCAGCAATACAGCCGTTACTGAAAAACTGTTTTTT.

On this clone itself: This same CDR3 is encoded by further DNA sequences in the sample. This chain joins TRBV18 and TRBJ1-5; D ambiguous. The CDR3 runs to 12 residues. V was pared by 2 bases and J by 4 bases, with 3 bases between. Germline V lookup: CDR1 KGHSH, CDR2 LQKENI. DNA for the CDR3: TGTGCCAGCTCACCAACTAATCAGCCCCAGCATTTT. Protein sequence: CASSPTNQPQHF.

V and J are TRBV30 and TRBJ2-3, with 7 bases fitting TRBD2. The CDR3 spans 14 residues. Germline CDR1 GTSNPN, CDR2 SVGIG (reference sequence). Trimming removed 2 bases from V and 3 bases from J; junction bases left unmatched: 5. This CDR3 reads CAWSYGGSTDTQYF. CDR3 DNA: TGTGCCTGGAGTTATGGCGGGAGTACAGATACGCAGTATTTT. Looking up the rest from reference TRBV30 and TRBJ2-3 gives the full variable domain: SQTIHQWPATLVQPVGSPLSLECTVEGTSNPNLYWYRQAAGRGLQLLFYSVGIGQISSEVPQNLSASRPQDRQFILSSKKLLLSDSGFYLCAWSYGGSTDTQYFGPGTRLTVL.

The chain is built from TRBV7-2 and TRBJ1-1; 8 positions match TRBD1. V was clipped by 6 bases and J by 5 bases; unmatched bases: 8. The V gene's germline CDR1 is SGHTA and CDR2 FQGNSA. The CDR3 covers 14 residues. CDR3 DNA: TGTGCCAGCAGACCAGGGGGCGCCGGGACTGAAGCTTTCTTT. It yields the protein CASRPGGAGTEAFF.

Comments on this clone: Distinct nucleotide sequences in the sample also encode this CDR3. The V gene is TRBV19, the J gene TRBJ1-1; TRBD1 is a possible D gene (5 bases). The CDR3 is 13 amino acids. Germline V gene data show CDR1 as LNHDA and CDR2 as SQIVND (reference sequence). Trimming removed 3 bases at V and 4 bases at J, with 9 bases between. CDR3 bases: TGTGCCAGTAGTATCCAGGGAAGCACTGAAGCTTTCTTT. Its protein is CASSIQGSTEAFF. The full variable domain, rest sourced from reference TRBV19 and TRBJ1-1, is DGGITQSPKYLFRKEGQNVTLSCEQNLNHDAMYWYRQDPGQGLRLIYYSQIVNDFQKGDIAEGYSVSREKKESFPLTVTSAQKNPTAFYLCASSIQGSTEAFFGQGTRLTVV.

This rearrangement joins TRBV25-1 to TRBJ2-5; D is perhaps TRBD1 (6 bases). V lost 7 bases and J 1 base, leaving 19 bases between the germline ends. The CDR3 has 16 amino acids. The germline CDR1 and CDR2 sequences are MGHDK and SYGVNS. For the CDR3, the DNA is TGTGCCAGCACTCCAGGAGGACAGAGGCTCCAAGAGACCCAGTACTTC. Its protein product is CASTPGGQRLQETQYF. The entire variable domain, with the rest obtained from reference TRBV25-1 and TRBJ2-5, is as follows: EADIYQTPRYLVIGTGKKITLECSQTMGHDKMYWYQQDPGMELHLIHYSYGVNSTEKGDLSSESTVSRIRTEHFPLTLESARPSHTSQYLCASTPGGQRLQETQYFGPGTRLLVL.

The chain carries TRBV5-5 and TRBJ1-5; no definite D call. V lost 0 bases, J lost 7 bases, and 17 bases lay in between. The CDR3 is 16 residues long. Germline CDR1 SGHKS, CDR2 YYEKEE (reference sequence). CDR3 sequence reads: CASSLEEVLASQPQHF. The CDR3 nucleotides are TGTGCCAGCAGCTTGGAAGAGGTGCTGGCTTCCCAGCCCCAGCATTTT.

This CDR3 reads CASSVGLGQVSRETQYF. Written as DNA, the CDR3 is TGTGCCAGCAGCGTAGGCCTGGGACAGGTCTCACGGGAGACCCAGTACTTC. This chain joins TRBV9 and TRBJ2-5; 8 bases align to TRBD1. Looked up from germline, CDR1 is SGDLS and CDR2 is YYNGEE. V lost 0 bases and J lost 5; bases outside the gene matches: 12. The CDR3 has 17 residues.

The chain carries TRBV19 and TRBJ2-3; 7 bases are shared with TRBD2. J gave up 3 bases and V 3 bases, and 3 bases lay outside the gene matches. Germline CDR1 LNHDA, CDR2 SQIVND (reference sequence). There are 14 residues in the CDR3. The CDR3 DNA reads TGTGCCAGTAGTATGGGAGGGTGGACAGATACGCAGTATTTT. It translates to CASSMGGWTDTQYF.

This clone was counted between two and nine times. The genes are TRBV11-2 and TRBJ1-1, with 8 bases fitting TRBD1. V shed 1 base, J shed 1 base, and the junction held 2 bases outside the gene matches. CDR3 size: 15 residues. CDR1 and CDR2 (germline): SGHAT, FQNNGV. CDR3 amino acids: CASSLAGGANTEAFF. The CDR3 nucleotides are TGTGCCAGCAGCTTAGCAGGGGGCGCGAACACTGAAGCTTTCTTT.

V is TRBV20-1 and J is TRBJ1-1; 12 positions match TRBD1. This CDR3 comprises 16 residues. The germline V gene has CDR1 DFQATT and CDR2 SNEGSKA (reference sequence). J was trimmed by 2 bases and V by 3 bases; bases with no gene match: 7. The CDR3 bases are TGCAGTGCTAGTGACGAGGGGACAGGGGGCAACACTGAAGCTTTCTTT. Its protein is CSASDEGTGGNTEAFF.